This T cell receptor beta chain was recovered during a study of CD8+ T cells in alopecia areata. Notes on the study in general: Tofacitinib did not eliminate many expanded lesional clones from scalp or blood. Scalp clonality and expanded CD8+ clones among the top 100 showed significant decreases with tofacitinib.

V trimming: 5 bases; J trimming: 7 bases; junction bases outside the gene matches: 13. CDR3 length: 15 residues. Germline V gene sequence: CDR1 PRHDT, CDR2 FYEKMQ (reference sequence). cDNA reverse transcribed from extracted RNA served as the sequencing template. Assay: immunoSEQ multiplex PCR; the TCRdb copy retains only in-frame clones and omits some. The sample yields 75,000 to 100,000 clones, about two thirds seen once. Concerning this clone itself: Its matching antigen is unknown.

Treatment: oral pan-JAK inhibitor, 5-10 mg twice daily. This receptor was identified in a human donor with alopecia areata. The chain carries TRBV13 and TRBJ2-7, with 8 bases aligning to TRBD2. Sequenced material: CD8+ T cells sorted from blood, taken around week 44, from a patient treated with tofacitinib. The DNA of the CDR3 is TGTGCCAGCAGCCCGGGACTAGGTTCCTTGCTTGAGCAGTACTTC. Its protein is CASSPGLGSLLEQYF.